The 24 T cell receptor beta chains presented below share a single source sample, sequenced in a study of blood T cell repertoires in COVID-19. Sequencing was performed with immunoSEQ multiplex PCR; in TCRdb, only in-frame clones are kept and a portion is missing. The repertoire holds roughly 150,000 clones, with over 75% as singletons. Sequencing was carried out using peripheral blood. Source of these receptors: a woman aged 50 to 60 with acute or convalescent COVID-19.

V usage is TRBV24-1 and J usage is TRBJ2-3; a weak D match, TRBD1 (5 bases). This CDR3 has 18 amino acids. The ends were cut back, 9 bases at V and 0 bases at J, with 24 bases in the middle. Germline CDR1 KGHDR, CDR2 SFDVKD. The CDR3 bases are TGTGCCACCGAGATGCGCTTTTTCCTCAGGGTTAGCACAGATACGCAGTATTTT. The encoded protein is CATEMRFFLRVSTDTQYF.

The chain couples TRBV5-1 to TRBJ1-1; D gene ambiguous. The V gene's germline CDR1 is SGHRS and CDR2 YFSETQ. This CDR3 region has 13 residues. V shed 2 bases and J shed 3 bases, with 8 bases lying between them. CDR3 DNA: TGCGCCAGCAGCTTAACTTCGGACACTGAAGCTTTCTTT. Residues: CASSLTSDTEAFF. The variable domain in full, completed from reference TRBV5-1 and TRBJ1-1, reads KAGVTQTPRYLIKTRGQQVTLSCSPISGHRSVSWYQQTPGQGLQFLFEYFSETQRNKGNFPGRFSGRQFSNSRSEMNVSTLELGDSALYLCASSLTSDTEAFFGQGTRLTVV.

This clone showed up just once. The CDR3 spells CASSPTVNTEAFF. DNA for the CDR3: TGTGCCAGCTCACCAACAGTCAACACTGAAGCTTTCTTT. The rearrangement links TRBV18 to TRBJ1-1; D not resolved. This CDR3 comprises 13 residues. The germline gives CDR1 KGHSH, CDR2 LQKENI. Trimming cost V 2 bases and J 2 bases, with 6 bases left between them. The full variable domain, in which reference TRBV18 and TRBJ1-1 provide the parts outside the CDR3, is NAGVMQNPRHLVRRRGQEARLRCSPMKGHSHVYWYRQLPEEGLKFMVYLQKENIIDESGMPKERFSAEFPKEGPSILRIQQVVRGDSAAYFCASSPTVNTEAFFGQGTRLTVV.

The genes are TRBV9 and TRBJ1-3, with a possible D match to TRBD1 (5 bases). Germline V gene sequence: CDR1 SGDLS, CDR2 YYNGEE. This CDR3 has 15 amino acids. Trimming left V 0 bases short and J 0 bases short, with 7 bases between. This chain's CDR3 is CASSVEGHSGNTIYF. The CDR3 DNA reads TGTGCCAGCAGCGTAGAAGGACACTCTGGAAACACCATATATTTT.

The chain has TRBV11-3 and TRBJ2-2; 8 nucleotides align to TRBD1. Germline V gene data show CDR1 as SGHNT and CDR2 as YENEEA. The V and J ends lost 6 bases and 5 bases, in that order; junction bases with no gene match: 8. The CDR3 length is 15 residues. The CDR3 nucleotides are TGTGCCAGCAGTCCCGGGACAGGCATAACCGGGGAGCTGTTTTTT. Encoded protein: CASSPGTGITGELFF.

The chain links TRBV5-5 to TRBJ1-1; the D gene is possibly TRBD1 (5 bases). The ends were cut back, 1 base at V and 2 bases at J, with 9 bases in the middle. The germline CDR1 and CDR2 sequences are SGHKS and YYEKEE (reference sequence). The CDR3 is 14 amino acids. CDR3 coding DNA: TGTGCCAGCAGCTTGAATCAGGGAAACACTGAAGCTTTCTTT. Amino acid sequence: CASSLNQGNTEAFF. Full variable domain (rest looked up from reference TRBV5-5 and TRBJ1-1): DAGVTQSPTHLIKTRGQQVTLRCSPISGHKSVSWYQQVLGQGPQFIFQYYEKEERGRGNFPDRFSARQFPNYSSELNVNALLLGDSALYLCASSLNQGNTEAFFGQGTRLTVV.

The chain has TRBV5-6 and TRBJ1-2; 8 nucleotides agree with TRBD1. Trimming at V came to 0 bases and at J to 3 bases, leaving 7 bases not matched to a gene. The CDR3 is 16 amino acids. CDR1 is SGHDT, CDR2 YYEEEE, per germline. Here the CDR3 reads CASSLGAPQGDYGYTF. CDR3 DNA sequence: TGTGCCAGCAGCTTGGGGGCCCCACAGGGGGACTATGGCTACACCTTC.

CDR3 sequence: CASSKDGTYEQYF. The CDR3 nucleotides are TGTGCCAGTAGCAAAGACGGGACTTACGAGCAGTACTTC. The V call is TRBV19, the J call TRBJ2-7; possibly TRBD2 for D (6 bases). V was shortened by 6 bases and J by 4 bases, with 13 bases between the two germline ends. This CDR3 is built from 13 residues. Germline V CDR1 and CDR2: LNHDA, SQIVND (reference sequence).

The V gene is TRBV7-2, the J gene TRBJ2-1; D uncertain. V gave up 5 bases and J gave up 8 bases, with 13 bases separating them. This CDR3 has 13 amino acids. Germline V lookup: CDR1 SGHTA, CDR2 FQGNSA. The CDR3 nucleotides read TGTGCCAGCAGCCTAATCCCCCCGGATGAGCAGTTCTTC. This encodes CASSLIPPDEQFF.

This clone was seen only a few times. The V and J genes are TRBV11-2 and TRBJ1-3; TRBD1 agrees at 9 bases. This CDR3 has 15 amino acids. Losses at the gene ends were 6 bases for V and 2 bases for J; bases not matched to a gene: 5. Germline V CDR1 and CDR2: SGHAT, FQNNGV. This CDR3 reads CASRSDRGTGNTIYF. Here the CDR3 DNA reads TGTGCCAGCAGGTCAGACAGGGGGACTGGAAACACCATATATTTT. Full variable domain (missing parts from reference TRBV11-2 and TRBJ1-3): EAGVAQSPRYKIIEKRQSVAFWCNPISGHATLYWYQQILGQGPKLLIQFQNNGVVDDSQLPKDRFSAERLKGVDSTLKIQPAKLEDSAVYLCASRSDRGTGNTIYFGEGSWLTVV.

The CDR3 DNA follows: TGTGCCAGCAAGGGCAGCGCGGGAGAGACCCAGTACTTC. Translated: CASKGSAGETQYF. The chain combines TRBV2 with TRBJ2-5; the D gene is possibly TRBD2 (5 bases). This CDR3 region has 13 residues. The germline V and J ends were trimmed by 7 bases and 4 bases, with 13 bases remaining between them. From germline, CDR1 is SNHLY and CDR2 FYNNEI.

The chain has TRBV7-2 and TRBJ2-7; D possibly corresponds to TRBD2 (5 bases). The germline CDR1 and CDR2 sequences are SGHTA and FQGNSA. V lost 4 bases to trimming and J lost 0 bases, with 10 bases between them. This CDR3 spans 14 amino acids. The CDR3 region has the DNA TGTGCCAGCAGCTCGGACTCAATCTCCTACGAGCAGTACTTC. Protein sequence: CASSSDSISYEQYF.

The rearrangement uses TRBV19 and TRBJ1-2; 9 bases are a match to TRBD1. The CDR3 spans 16 residues. The trim removed 2 bases at V and 8 bases at J, leaving 12 bases unmatched. From germline, CDR1 is LNHDA and CDR2 SQIVND (reference sequence). The CDR3 nucleotides read TGTGCCAGTAGTATAATAGGGGACAGGGAACTATCGGGCTACACCTTC. It encodes CASSIIGDRELSGYTF.

The J gene is TRBJ1-6, the V gene TRBV27, with 8 bases fitting TRBD1. The CDR3 covers 16 residues. V dropped 6 bases and J dropped 7; count of bases not matched to a gene: 11. Per the germline V gene, CDR1 is MNHEY and CDR2 is SMNVEV (reference sequence). The CDR3 here is CASRIQDRAENSPLHF. DNA of the CDR3: TGTGCCAGCAGGATTCAGGACAGGGCGGAGAATTCACCCCTCCACTTT.

CDR3 nucleotide sequence: TGTGCCAGCTCACCACGGGACATCGGGGATTCTGGAAACACCATATATTTT. It encodes CASSPRDIGDSGNTIYF. The chain couples TRBV18 to TRBJ1-3, with D possibly TRBD1 on 6 matching bases. The germline V gene encodes CDR1 KGHSH and CDR2 LQKENI. The CDR3 runs 17 residues. Trimming took 1 base from V and 1 from J, leaving 14 bases between them.

This clone was detected ten times or more. V is TRBV4-1 and J is TRBJ1-5; D is ambiguous. Germline-derived CDR1 and CDR2 are MGHRA and YSYEKL. V lost 0 bases and J 3 bases, leaving 12 bases between the germline ends. The length of the CDR3 is 16 residues. DNA for the CDR3: TGCGCCAGCAGCCAAGACCCCCAGATTCCCAATCAGCCCCAGCATTTT. Its translation: CASSQDPQIPNQPQHF.

The chain combines TRBV30 with TRBJ1-1; 9 bases fit TRBD1. Germline lookup yields CDR1 GTSNPN and CDR2 SVGIG (reference sequence). With 3 bases clipped from V and 6 bases from J, the junction kept 2 bases outside the gene matches. This CDR3 contains 12 residues. CDR3 bases: TGTGCCTGGAGACAGGGGGCATCTGAAGCTTTCTTT. Amino acid sequence: CAWRQGASEAFF.

This clone has only one observation. The chain recombines TRBV14 with TRBJ2-1, with 7 bases matching TRBD2. Per the germline V gene, CDR1 is SGHDN and CDR2 is FVKESK. V lost 4 bases, J lost 0 bases, and 6 bases stayed unmatched. The CDR3 covers 16 residues. The CDR3 nucleotides read TGTGCCAGCAGCCGAACAGCGGGGAGCTCCTACAATGAGCAGTTCTTC. This gives the protein CASSRTAGSSYNEQFF.

The chain couples TRBV27 to TRBJ1-6; no clear D. There are 13 residues in the CDR3. V shed 5 bases and J shed 8 bases, with 10 bases lying between them. The germline gives CDR1 MNHEY, CDR2 SMNVEV (reference sequence). The DNA for the CDR3 is TGTGCCAGCAGTGGGCAGGAGGATTCACCCCTCCACTTT. Translated: CASSGQEDSPLHF.

V usage is TRBV3-1 (or the pseudogene TRBV3-2) and J usage is TRBJ2-2; 7 bases map to TRBD1. Germline trimming cut 1 base from V and 5 bases from J; bases unmatched to any gene: 7. The germline V gene has CDR1 LGHDT and CDR2 YNNKEL (reference sequence). The CDR3 runs 16 residues. In nucleotides, the CDR3 is TGTGCCAGCAGCCAAGGTGACAGGGTTGTGACCGGGGAGCTGTTTTTT. Its translation is CASSQGDRVVTGELFF.

The chain uses TRBV27 and TRBJ1-3; D not certain. The CDR3 totals 15 residues. Trimming stripped 11 bases from V and 0 bases from J, with 17 bases between. The germline gives CDR1 MNHEY, CDR2 SMNVEV (reference sequence). The CDR3 coding sequence is TGTGCCTCCCGCGAGGGTGGGGTCTCTGGAAACACCATATATTTT. Translating gives CASREGGVSGNTIYF.

This clone occurred a few times. The chain recombines TRBV9 with TRBJ1-3; TRBD1 matches at 9 bases. V gave up 0 bases and J gave up 6 bases; unmatched junction bases: 10. This CDR3 region has 17 residues. Germline V gene sequence: CDR1 SGDLS, CDR2 YYNGEE. Here the CDR3 DNA reads TGTGCCAGCAGCGTAGGACCCGGGGACAGGGAGGAAAACACCATATATTTT. Protein: CASSVGPGDREENTIYF. The full variable domain, with the rest looked up from reference TRBV9 and TRBJ1-3, is DSGVTQTPKHLITATGQRVTLRCSPRSGDLSVYWYQQSLDQGLQFLIQYYNGEERAKGNILERFSAQQFPDLHSELNLSSLELGDSALYFCASSVGPGDREENTIYFGEGSWLTVV.

This clone showed up many times. The chain uses TRBV14 and TRBJ1-2; TRBD1 might be the D (6 bases). CDR1 is SGHDN, CDR2 FVKESK, per germline. V dropped 4 bases and J dropped 2 bases, with 14 bases sitting between them. The CDR3 covers 15 residues. The DNA of the CDR3 is TGTGCCAGCAGCCGGCCAGGGGTGGTGAACTATGGCTACACCTTC. Translation: CASSRPGVVNYGYTF.

The chain recombines TRBV29-1 with TRBJ1-1; a possible D gene is TRBD1 (6 bases). This CDR3 is built from 13 residues. Trimming took 6 bases from V and 6 from J, leaving 17 bases between them. Germline CDR1 SQVTM, CDR2 ANQGSEA. CDR3 DNA sequence: TGCAGCGTCCTAAACCCAGGGGTACCTGAAGCTTTCTTT. Translation gives CSVLNPGVPEAFF. Drawing the rest from reference TRBV29-1 and TRBJ1-1, the complete variable domain is SAVISQKPSRDICQRGTSLTIQCQVDSQVTMMFWYRQQPGQSLTLIATANQGSEATYESGFVIDKFPISRPNLTFSTLTVSNMSPEDSSIYLCSVLNPGVPEAFFGQGTRLTVV.